Included here is one TCR beta chain sequence, with context. Its cognate antigen is unknown. Libraries were prepared by immunoSEQ multiplex PCR; TCRdb keeps only in-frame clonotypes and omits some of them. The sample consists of roughly 2,300,000 clones, roughly 90% of them appearing once. After removal of 3 bases from V and 5 bases from J, the junction contained 22 bases not matched to a gene. The germline CDR1 and CDR2 sequences are SGDLS and YYNGEE. This CDR3 comprises 20 residues. This specimen belongs to a study of shared clonotypes between healthy human individuals. Across the whole study: Sampling drew on donors who were a couple of women and a few men aged 18 to 49. For every donor, three CD4 naive, three CD4 memory, two CD8 naive and one CD8 memory plates were used. Broader study findings: Shared clonotypes across all four donors exceeded non-shared ones in generation probability.

The CD4+ fraction was divided into a CD45RA+ naive subset and a CD45RA-negative memory subset. The gene calls are TRBV9 and TRBJ2-2; 7 positions agree with TRBD2. This receptor was obtained from a man aged 18-30 years in good health. Some clones in this sample may be carry-over from other donors' samples. Sequenced sample: naive CD4+ T cells from PBMCs. Regarding subset: CD45RA+ positively selected. CDR3: CASSAIGTGGHITGTGELFF. CDR3 DNA: TGTGCCAGCAGCGCGATAGGTACGGGAGGCCATATCACGGGGACCGGGGAGCTGTTTTTT.